This TCR beta chain was identified during a study of shared clonotypes between healthy human individuals. The V gene end was trimmed by 5 bases and the J gene end by 6 bases; junction bases not matched to a gene: 7. Germline assignment: CDR1 MNHEY and CDR2 SMNVEV (reference sequence). This CDR3 has 15 residues. Clones were sequenced by immunoSEQ multiplex PCR, and TCRdb holds only the in-frame ones, with some missing. Of about 2.4 million clones listed, around nine tenths are singletons. This sequence was found in a young man in good health. Sequences were obtained from naive CD4+ T cells sorted from blood. Noted subset: CD45RA+ positively selected. The chain has TRBV27 and TRBJ1-5, with 10 bases aligning to TRBD1. The DNA for the CDR3 is TGTGCCAGCAGTGCGACAGGGGGCTGGGGTCAGCCCCAGCATTTT. Its translation is CASSATGGWGQPQHF.